The rows below give T cell receptor beta chains drawn from one sample of a study of neurological immune-mediated disorders. A single record per CDR3 protein comes from TCRdb applying MiXCR to the 5' RACE reads. The sample comprises about 80,000 distinct CDR3 sequences, approximately 5.8% of which are singletons, and roughly 7.3% rests with the top ten. The sample was PBMCs. These TCRs come from a woman in her sixties or seventies with multiple sclerosis. CDR3s include the opening cysteine and the closing phenylalanine or tryptophan. Fields, in order: J gene, V gene, clone size, CDR3 length, D gene, CDR3 protein, CDR3 DNA. D genes are given only for firm matches. Clone size, where shown, is once, few, many, or a class for clones that have expanded.

TRBJ2-5	TRBV12-3/TRBV12-4	many	13	-	CASSLNGEETQYF	TGTGCCAGCAGTTTAAACGGGGAAGAGACCCAGTACTTC
TRBJ2-7	TRBV6-2/TRBV6-3	many	12	-	CALGTDRYEQYF	TGTGCTCTAGGGACCGATCGATACGAGCAGTACTTC
TRBJ2-7	TRBV12-3/TRBV12-4	many	14	TRBD1	CASSIRTGGSEQYF	TGTGCCAGCAGTATTCGGACAGGGGGCTCCGAGCAGTACTTC
TRBJ1-1	TRBV20-1	-	15	TRBD1	CSAPPGQVGGTEAFF	TGCAGTGCTCCTCCGGGACAGGTGGGGGGCACTGAAGCTTTCTTT
TRBJ1-1	TRBV6-5	many	12	-	CAILGGPGEAFF	TGTGCCATCCTAGGGGGACCCGGTGAAGCTTTCTTT
TRBJ2-7	TRBV5-1	many	11	-	CASMDENEQYF	TGCGCCAGCATGGACGAAAACGAGCAGTACTTC
TRBJ1-1	TRBV5-1	many	15	-	CASSLNVGGSTEAFF	TGCGCCAGCAGCTTGAATGTAGGAGGGAGCACTGAAGCTTTCTTT
TRBJ2-3	TRBV3-1	few	15	-	CASSPSRTPTDTQYF	TGTGCCAGCAGCCCCTCCAGGACACCCACAGATACGCAGTATTTT
TRBJ2-7	TRBV10-3	-	12	TRBD1	CAISGQGTEQYF	TGTGCCATCAGTGGACAGGGCACCGAGCAGTACTTC
TRBJ2-4	TRBV5-1	many	15	TRBD1	CASSLADRGVDIQYF	TGCGCCAGCAGCTTGGCCGACAGGGGGGTGGACATTCAGTACTTC
TRBJ2-7	TRBV9	many	15	-	CASSVAQGPSYEQYF	TGTGCCAGCAGCGTAGCTCAGGGGCCCTCCTACGAGCAGTACTTC
TRBJ2-1	TRBV7-9	many	16	-	CASSLFGGPNYNEQFF	TGTGCCAGCAGCTTATTCGGGGGCCCAAATTACAATGAGCAGTTCTTC
TRBJ2-7	TRBV3-1	many	12	-	CASSQVTGEQYF	TGTGCCAGCAGCCAAGTGACGGGTGAGCAGTACTTC
TRBJ1-2	TRBV2	many	13	-	CASSEGALNGYTF	TGTGCCAGCAGTGAAGGGGCCCTGAATGGCTACACCTTC
TRBJ2-1	TRBV20-1	many	16	TRBD2	CSARTSGGFYGNEQFF	TGCAGTGCTCGTACTAGCGGGGGCTTCTATGGGAATGAGCAGTTCTTC
TRBJ1-1	TRBV6-2/TRBV6-3	-	14	-	CASSYSSQALEAFF	TGTGCCAGCAGTTACTCTTCGCAGGCCCTTGAAGCTTTCTTT
TRBJ2-7	TRBV5-1	-	14	TRBD2	CASRPPGGSYEQYF	TGCGCCAGCAGGCCCCCGGGGGGCTCCTACGAGCAGTACTTC
TRBJ2-3	TRBV6-5	-	12	-	CASSSPVRTQYF	TGTGCCAGCAGTTCCCCAGTTAGAACGCAGTATTTT
TRBJ1-5	TRBV12-3/TRBV12-4	many	14	-	CASTTQGVSQPQHF	TGTGCCAGCACTACGCAAGGGGTTAGTCAGCCCCAGCATTTT
TRBJ2-3	TRBV2	few	17	TRBD2	CASPSGGPTRRADTQYF	TGTGCCAGCCCTAGCGGGGGGCCCACCAGGCGGGCAGATACGCAGTATTTT
TRBJ2-7	TRBV6-6	many	11	-	CASSQRTEQYF	TGTGCCAGCAGTCAAAGGACAGAGCAGTACTTC
TRBJ2-2	TRBV6-5	many	13	-	CASNQGGTGELFF	TGTGCCAGCAACCAGGGGGGGACCGGGGAGCTGTTTTTT
TRBJ2-2	TRBV11-2	-	14	-	CASISPGTTGELFF	TGTGCCAGCATCTCCCCGGGGACCACCGGGGAGCTGTTTTTT
TRBJ2-7	TRBV7-2	many	14	TRBD1	CASSLGQGSREQYF	TGTGCCAGCAGCTTAGGACAGGGGTCCCGGGAGCAGTACTTC
TRBJ1-2	TRBV20-1	many	16	TRBD1	CSAHPNDRGDGYGYTF	TGCAGTGCTCACCCAAACGACAGGGGAGACGGCTATGGCTACACCTTC
TRBJ2-1	TRBV27	many	17	-	CASSPTDRGLARNEQFF	TGTGCCAGCAGCCCAACCGATCGCGGGCTAGCGCGGAATGAGCAGTTCTTC
TRBJ2-3	TRBV5-1	many	17	TRBD2	CASSLGLAGATTDTQYF	TGCGCCAGCAGCTTGGGACTAGCGGGGGCCACCACAGATACGCAGTATTTT
TRBJ1-6	TRBV6-1	many	13	-	CASSDRTISPLHF	TGTGCCAGCAGTGATAGGACGATTTCACCCCTCCACTTT
TRBJ2-5	TRBV11-2	many	15	-	CASSLDQQGGQTQYF	TGTGCCAGCAGCTTAGATCAACAGGGTGGGCAGACCCAGTACTTC
TRBJ1-2	TRBV29-1	many	12	TRBD1	CSVETGSYGYTF	TGCAGCGTTGAGACAGGGTCCTATGGCTACACCTTC
TRBJ1-1	TRBV2	many	14	TRBD1	CASTETGANTEAFF	TGTGCCAGCACCGAAACAGGGGCAAACACTGAAGCTTTCTTT
TRBJ2-5	TRBV20-1	many	13	-	CSAVWAGKETQYF	TGCAGTGCGGTATGGGCAGGGAAGGAGACCCAGTACTTC
TRBJ2-3	TRBV20-1	-	15	-	CSARWRLTHTDTQYF	TGCAGTGCTAGGTGGCGGCTTACACACACAGATACGCAGTATTTT
TRBJ2-1	TRBV25-1	many	15	-	CASSESRAGRNEQFF	TGTGCCAGCAGTGAATCGAGGGCAGGTAGGAATGAGCAGTTCTTC
TRBJ1-6	TRBV7-8	many	15	-	CASKGAVSYNSPLHF	TGTGCCAGCAAAGGGGCAGTTTCTTATAATTCACCCCTCCACTTT
TRBJ1-1	TRBV20-1	many	13	-	CSAPTDMNTEAFF	TGCAGTGCGCCGACGGATATGAACACTGAAGCTTTCTTT
TRBJ1-5	TRBV20-1	many	15	-	CSASASFRGNQPQHF	TGCAGTGCTAGTGCCTCCTTCAGGGGCAATCAGCCCCAGCATTTT
TRBJ2-7	TRBV20-1	many	14	-	CSARASGFSYEQYF	TGCAGTGCTAGAGCCTCGGGATTCTCCTACGAGCAGTACTTC
TRBJ1-2	TRBV18	few	13	-	CASSPKESYGYTF	TGTGCCAGCTCACCGAAAGAATCCTATGGCTACACCTTC
TRBJ2-5	TRBV5-1	many	15	-	CASSLGLLGQETQYF	TGCGCCAGCAGCTTGGGGCTACTAGGCCAAGAGACCCAGTACTTC
TRBJ2-6	TRBV24-1	many	15	TRBD2	CATSAGGSGANVLTF	TGTGCCACCAGTGCGGGGGGCTCTGGGGCCAACGTCCTGACTTTC
TRBJ1-6	TRBV28	many	16	TRBD1	CASSSGGQGVSSPLHF	TGTGCCAGCAGTTCCGGGGGACAGGGAGTTAGTTCACCCCTCCACTTT
TRBJ1-5	TRBV7-9	once	14	-	CASSLETGNQPQHF	TGTGCCAGCAGCTTAGAAACGGGGAATCAGCCCCAGCATTTT
TRBJ1-1	TRBV10-3	many	14	TRBD1	CAISGQGVGTEAFF	TGTGCCATCAGTGGACAGGGGGTCGGCACTGAAGCTTTCTTT
TRBJ2-7	TRBV29-1	many	15	TRBD1	CSVQDRGRIPYEQYF	TGCAGCGTGCAAGACAGGGGGAGGATTCCCTACGAGCAGTACTTC
TRBJ2-1	TRBV3-1	many	15	-	CASSQGQDSYNEQFF	TGTGCCAGCAGCCAAGGGCAGGACTCCTACAATGAGCAGTTCTTC
TRBJ2-1	TRBV5-1	many	15	-	CASSLGGQTYNEQFF	TGCGCCAGCAGCTTGGGAGGACAAACATACAATGAGCAGTTCTTC
TRBJ1-1	TRBV7-8	-	16	-	CASSLVTYRVNTEAFF	TGTGCCAGCAGCTTAGTGACTTACAGGGTGAACACTGAAGCTTTCTTT
TRBJ2-3	TRBV12-3/TRBV12-4	-	12	-	CASAGNTDTQYF	TGTGCCAGCGCCGGAAACACAGATACGCAGTATTTT
TRBJ2-2	TRBV12-3/TRBV12-4	many	13	-	CASSGAATGELFF	TGTGCCAGCAGTGGAGCGGCAACGGGGGAGCTGTTTTTT
TRBJ1-5	TRBV6-5	many	14	TRBD1	CASRGRDRGQPQHF	TGTGCCAGCAGGGGCCGGGACAGGGGGCAGCCCCAGCATTTT
TRBJ1-1	TRBV15	many	14	-	CATSRVGGNTEAFF	TGTGCCACCAGCAGAGTTGGGGGCAACACTGAAGCTTTCTTT
TRBJ1-2	TRBV2	-	11	-	CASRENYGYTF	TGTGCCAGCAGGGAGAACTATGGCTACACCTTC